Listed here is a single TCR beta chain. The data belong to a study of T cell clonotyping in hematopoietic cell transplantation. The CDR3 length is 17 residues. The V segment lost 7 bases and the J segment 2 bases; nucleotides outside the gene matches: 13. Germline CDR1 is SNHLY and CDR2 is FYNNEI. TCRdb keeps only in-frame clones here, not all; method: immunoSEQ multiplex PCR. The sample has roughly 3,500 clones; around 79% are singletons. The genes are TRBV2 and TRBJ2-3; 9 nucleotides align to TRBD2. The sample here was peripheral blood mononuclear cells, taken at the time of graft-versus-host disease after allogeneic stem cell transplant. This receptor was obtained from a female patient aged 50-59 years who had an allogeneic stem cell transplant from an unrelated donor, so the T cells may come from the graft donor. Some clones in this sample may be carry-over from other donors' samples. The CDR3: CASTPGRAGGFTDTQYF. The CDR3 region has the DNA TGTGCCAGCACCCCGGGCCGCGCGGGGGGGTTCACAGATACGCAGTATTTT. The complete variable domain, with remaining parts taken from reference TRBV2 and TRBJ2-3, reads EPEVTQTPSHQVTQMGQEVILRCVPISNHLYFYWYRQILGQKVEFLVSFYNNEISEKSEIFDDQFSVERPDGSNFTLKIRSTKLEDSAMYFCASTPGRAGGFTDTQYFGPGTRLTVL.